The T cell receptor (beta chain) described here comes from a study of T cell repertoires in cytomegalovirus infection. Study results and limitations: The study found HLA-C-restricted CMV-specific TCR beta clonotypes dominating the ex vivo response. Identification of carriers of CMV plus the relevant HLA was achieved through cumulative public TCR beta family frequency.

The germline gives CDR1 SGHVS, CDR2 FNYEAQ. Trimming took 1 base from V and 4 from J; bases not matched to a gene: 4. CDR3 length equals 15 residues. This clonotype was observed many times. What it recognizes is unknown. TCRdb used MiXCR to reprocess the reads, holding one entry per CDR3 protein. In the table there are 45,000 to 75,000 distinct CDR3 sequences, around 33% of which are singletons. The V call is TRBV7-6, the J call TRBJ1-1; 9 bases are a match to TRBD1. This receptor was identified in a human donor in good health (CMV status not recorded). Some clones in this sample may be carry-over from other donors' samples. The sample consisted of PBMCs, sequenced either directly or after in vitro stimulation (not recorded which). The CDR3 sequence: CASSLGGQGSTEAFF. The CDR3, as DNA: TGTGCCAGCAGCTTAGGAGGACAGGGGAGCACTGAAGCTTTCTTT.